This T cell receptor beta chain was identified in a study of blood T cell repertoires in COVID-19. Background on the study: Both acute and convalescent COVID-19 samples were obtained from the United States, Italy and Spain.

The repertoire was sequenced with immunoSEQ multiplex PCR; TCRdb's copy has only in-frame clones and lacks some. The profile shows 240,000 or so clones, around 85% of them singletons. From germline, CDR1 is ENHRY and CDR2 SYGVKD. The CDR3 is 14 amino acids. V was clipped by 6 bases and J by 3 bases; unmatched bases: 7. Participant ages covered roughly 18 to 89 years across 20 to 25 US areas. The chain uses TRBV10-3 and TRBJ2-7, with 8 bases identical to TRBD1. Sequencing was done on a sample of PBMCs or T cells enriched from blood (not recorded which). The source of this sequence is a woman aged 35 to 49 with acute COVID-19. CDR3 nucleotides: TGTGCCATCAGGAAGACAGGGGAGTTCTACGAGCAGTACTTC. Protein: CAIRKTGEFYEQYF.